This T cell receptor beta chain was captured by sequencing in a study of blood T cell repertoires in COVID-19 (dated by TCRdb to 2018 to 2020). At the level of the whole study: The collaborator samples originated in the United States, Italy and Spain and spanned the acute and convalescent phases of COVID-19. Nearly every sample came with metadata listing a de-identified subject ID, COVID-19 status, age in years and sex. Subjects who had been exposed to COVID-19, were actively infected with it, or had recovered from it provided the deeply sampled blood TCRbeta repertoires that made up the dataset. A freely available public database, intended as a resource for researchers studying the immune response to SARS-CoV-2, is where the repertoires were released. HLA class I and class II types, where available, came from metadata supplied by the sample provider rather than from assay-based typing. The samples were drawn from two sources: the first 160 participants of the ongoing ImmuneRACE study, and 1,000 to 1,500 subjects contributed by 6 global collaborators. The material from the prospective study consisted of cDNA or gDNA derived from T cells, B-cell-depleted T cells, or PBMCs.

Samples from volunteer blood donors who had recovered from COVID-19 were contributed by a second Seattle source. Collaborating institutions collected whole blood in K2EDTA tubes following their own protocols. For TCRbeta analysis, collaborators shipped samples in one of three forms: frozen whole blood, isolated PBMCs, or DNA extracted from either of those sample types. Results the study describes overall, beyond this receptor: The quantity of clinical and demographic metadata differed by source and by participant and was supplied without curation.

As encoded in the germline V gene, CDR1 is SGHAT while CDR2 is FQNNGV. Trimming accounts for 2 bases at V and 8 bases at J, while the number of junction bases matched to no gene is 13. Reading from cysteine to phenylalanine, the CDR3 counts 16 amino acids. Only the CDR3 region is kept as DNA, spanning 48 bases read in frame from base 1. The immunoSEQ Assay, a bias-controlled multiplex PCR, was used to amplify TCRbeta CDR3 regions from genomic DNA. The paper's processing steps were these. The number of nucleated cells in each sample was estimated by amplification of reference gene primers within the assay. Sequence reads were collapsed and filtered to measure the absolute abundance of every unique TCRbeta CDR3 rearrangement. For each sample, productive Simpson clonality was calculated as the square root of Simpson's diversity index over productive rearrangements. TCRdb took over this immuneACCESS table, retaining in-frame rearrangements with V and J assigned. Such tables are incomplete; in checked studies, under half of the missing clones stem from an unresolved V gene, and the remainder is unexplained. V, J and clone size derive from that table, while D and trimming were established from the DNA sequence. This sample lists about 160,000 clones; roughly 90% were detected once. The ten most abundant clones make up 3.5% to 4% of the sample.

A note on this clone: The antigen it recognizes is unknown. Per-base quality was not reported, and no clone a single base away is much larger than it.

This TCR came from a woman aged 55-69 years who had recovered from COVID-19. The rearrangement combines TRBV11-2 with TRBJ1-2; 8 central bases correspond to TRBD1. Sequenced input: peripheral blood. The CDR3 is CASSLRWTGREGGYTF. The sequence in DNA is TGTGCCAGCAGCTTACGTTGGACAGGGAGGGAGGGGGGCTACACCTTC.